The 4 T cell receptor beta chains in this list originate from one sample, sequenced in a study of T cell repertoires in cytomegalovirus infection. TCRdb passed the reads through MiXCR, listing each CDR3 protein once. The data contain under 200,000 distinct CDR3 sequences, roughly a sixth of them singletons. Material for sequencing was CD8+ T cells from PBMCs. Every receptor here comes from a human donor in good health (CMV status not recorded). Some clones in this sample may be carry-over from other donors' samples.

The rearrangement uses TRBV7-9 and TRBJ2-7; D perhaps matches TRBD1 (6 bases). Germline CDR1 reads SEHNR; CDR2 reads FQNEAQ (reference sequence). The germline V and J ends were trimmed by 4 bases and 4 bases, with 26 bases remaining between them. The CDR3 extends over 18 amino acids. The CDR3 here is CASSSTAGDLEYRYEQYF. The CDR3 nucleotides read TGTGCCAGCAGCTCTACAGCAGGGGATTTGGAGTACAGGTACGAGCAGTACTTC.

This chain links TRBV6-2 or TRBV6-3 with TRBJ2-1; D unresolved. Per germline, CDR1 MNHEY and CDR2 SVGEGT. The length of the CDR3 is 12 residues. Trimming removed 6 bases at V and 8 bases at J, with 11 bases between. The CDR3 region is CASSVRWDEQFF. CDR3 nucleotides: TGTGCCAGCAGCGTCCGGTGGGATGAGCAGTTCTTC.

The rearrangement joins TRBV7-7 to TRBJ2-2; D possibly corresponds to TRBD2 (5 bases). CDR3 length: 12 amino acids. From germline, CDR1 is SSHAT and CDR2 FNYEAQ (reference sequence). The ends were cut back, 8 bases at V and 5 bases at J, with 9 bases in the middle. The CDR3 here is CASGGLTGELFF. CDR3 DNA sequence: TGTGCCAGCGGCGGGTTGACCGGGGAGCTGTTTTTT.

The rearrangement uses TRBV11-2 and TRBJ2-3, with 9 nucleotides matching TRBD1. CDR3 size: 15 residues. V was clipped by 5 bases and J by 5 bases; unmatched bases: 8. CDR1 and CDR2 from the germline V gene are SGHAT and FQNNGV. The CDR3 reads CASSRTGGALDTQYF. DNA of the CDR3: TGTGCCAGCAGCCGCACAGGGGGCGCCTTAGATACGCAGTATTTT.